Reported below is one T cell receptor (beta chain). This entry is derived from a study of blood T cell repertoires in COVID-19. Study details: Nucleic acid was either cDNA or gDNA, and it came from T cells, B-cell-depleted T cells, or PBMCs.

Germline V gives CDR1 SEHNR, CDR2 FQNEAQ (reference sequence). The V end was cut by 1 base, the J end by 6 bases, with 9 bases between. The CDR3 totals 13 residues. In the source study's methods: For nucleated cells, counts were estimated from reference gene primer amplification. Sequencing used immunoSEQ multiplex PCR; TCRdb keeps in-frame clones, though not all of them. The DNA gave D and trimming, while V, J and clone size come from that table. Counted here are tens of thousands of clones, about 73% occurring once; the ten biggest clones make up 35% to 45%. Sequenced: peripheral blood. J is TRBJ1-1 and V is TRBV7-9; D possibly corresponds to TRBD1 (5 bases). The source is a woman aged 70-85 years with acute or convalescent COVID-19. CDR3 residues: CASSLGGIAEAFF. CDR3 DNA: TGTGCCAGCAGCTTAGGGGGCATCGCTGAAGCTTTCTTT.